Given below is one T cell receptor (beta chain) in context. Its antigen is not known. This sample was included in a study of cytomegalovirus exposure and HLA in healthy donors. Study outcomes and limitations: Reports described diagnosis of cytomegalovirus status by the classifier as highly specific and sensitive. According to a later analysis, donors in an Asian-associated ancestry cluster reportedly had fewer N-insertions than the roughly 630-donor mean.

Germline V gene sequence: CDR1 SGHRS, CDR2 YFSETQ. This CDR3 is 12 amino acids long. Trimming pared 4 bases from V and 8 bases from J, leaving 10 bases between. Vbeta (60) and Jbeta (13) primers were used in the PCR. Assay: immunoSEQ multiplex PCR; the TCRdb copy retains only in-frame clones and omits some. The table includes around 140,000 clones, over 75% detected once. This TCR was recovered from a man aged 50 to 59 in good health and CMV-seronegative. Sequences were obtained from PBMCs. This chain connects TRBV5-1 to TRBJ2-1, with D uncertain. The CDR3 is CASSPVSYEQFF. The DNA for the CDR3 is TGCGCCAGCAGCCCCGTTTCCTATGAGCAGTTCTTC.